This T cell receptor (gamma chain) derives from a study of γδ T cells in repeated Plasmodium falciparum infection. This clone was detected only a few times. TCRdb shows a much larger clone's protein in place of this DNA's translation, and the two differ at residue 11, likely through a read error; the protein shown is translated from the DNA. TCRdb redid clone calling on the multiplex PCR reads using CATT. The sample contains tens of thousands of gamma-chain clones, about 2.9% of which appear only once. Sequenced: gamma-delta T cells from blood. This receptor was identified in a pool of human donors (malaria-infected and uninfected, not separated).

CDR3 sequence: CATWDRLGLYRKLF. CDR3 coding DNA: TGTGCCACCTGGGACAGGCTGGGGCTTTATAGGAAACTCTTT. The chain employs TRGV3 and TRGJ1 or TRGJ2. In the absence of a J gene in TCRdb, the DNA was matched to germline to assign it here. From germline, CDR1 is VTNTFY and CDR2 YDVSTARD (reference sequence). The CDR3 length is 14 residues.